This T cell receptor (beta chain) was sequenced in a study of blood T cell repertoires in COVID-19. Whole-study context: The samples span acute and convalescent COVID-19 from the United States, Italy and Spain.

Measured with immunoSEQ multiplex PCR; TCRdb has only the in-frame clones, and not every one. Of about 340,000 clones listed, around 88% were seen once; the top ten hold roughly 7.2%. The CDR3 contains 15 residues. The V gene's germline CDR1 is MNHEY and CDR2 SMNVEV (reference sequence). J was trimmed by 5 bases and V by 6 bases; bases with no gene match: 9. The sequence derives from a woman between 55 and 75 years old with COVID-19, enrolled during active disease. The rearrangement links TRBV27 to TRBJ1-5, with 8 bases that match TRBD1. Sequencing was done on a sample of peripheral blood. The CDR3 DNA is TGTGCCAGCAGGCCCACGACAGGGGTGGATCAGCCCCAGCATTTT. Its protein is CASRPTTGVDQPQHF.